The rows below give T cell receptor beta chains drawn from one sample of a study of T cell responses to AZD1222 COVID-19 vaccine. Sequencing used immunoSEQ multiplex PCR; TCRdb keeps in-frame clones, though not all of them. The table records 95,000 to 150,000 clones, about 92% of them present only once. The sequencing here drew on peripheral blood, taken 28 days after the second AZD1222 dose. The origin of the receptors is an adult who received the AZD1222 COVID-19 vaccine. CDR3s include the opening cysteine and the closing phenylalanine or tryptophan. Fields, in order: J gene, D gene, V gene, clone size, CDR3 protein, CDR3 DNA. D genes are given only for firm matches. Size tells how often a clone was seen (once, few, many) or the class of an expanded clone, and some rows leave it out.

j_call: TRBJ2-1
d_call: TRBD2
v_call: TRBV2
clone_size: -
cdr3_aa: CASKLTSGGALEQFF
cdr3_nt: TGTGCCAGCAAACTGACTAGCGGGGGGGCTCTTGAGCAGTTCTTC

j_call: TRBJ2-3
d_call: TRBD2
v_call: TRBV5-1
clone_size: -
cdr3_aa: CASSPNIGTSGTDTQYF
cdr3_nt: TGCGCCAGCAGCCCCAACATCGGGACTAGCGGCACAGATACGCAGTATTTT

j_call: TRBJ1-5
d_call: -
v_call: TRBV3-1/TRBV3-2
clone_size: -
cdr3_aa: CASSQDGAGRKNQPQHF
cdr3_nt: TGTGCCAGCAGCCAAGATGGCGCGGGCAGGAAAAATCAGCCCCAGCATTTT

j_call: TRBJ2-3
d_call: TRBD1
v_call: TRBV4-2
clone_size: -
cdr3_aa: CASSQGIGQGLDTQYF
cdr3_nt: TGTGCCAGCAGCCAAGGAATCGGACAGGGCTTAGATACGCAGTATTTT

j_call: TRBJ1-1
d_call: -
v_call: TRBV7-2
clone_size: -
cdr3_aa: CASSPWTPTSEAFF
cdr3_nt: TGTGCCAGCAGCCCTTGGACACCTACTTCCGAAGCTTTCTTT

j_call: TRBJ1-5
d_call: -
v_call: TRBV6-5
clone_size: -
cdr3_aa: CASFDRRDQPQHF
cdr3_nt: TGTGCCAGCTTCGACAGGAGGGATCAGCCCCAGCATTTT

j_call: TRBJ1-1
d_call: TRBD1
v_call: TRBV28
clone_size: -
cdr3_aa: CASSPRDRARTEAFF
cdr3_nt: TGTGCCAGCAGCCCCAGGGACAGGGCTAGGACTGAAGCTTTCTTT

j_call: TRBJ1-5
d_call: -
v_call: TRBV7-9
clone_size: -
cdr3_aa: CASSLSREDQPQHF
cdr3_nt: TGTGCCAGCAGCTTAAGCAGGGAAGACCAGCCCCAGCATTTT

j_call: TRBJ2-2
d_call: -
v_call: TRBV6-4
clone_size: few
cdr3_aa: CASSAGDTGELFF
cdr3_nt: TGTGCCAGCAGTGCAGGGGACACCGGGGAGCTGTTTTTT

j_call: TRBJ2-3
d_call: TRBD1
v_call: TRBV5-4
clone_size: -
cdr3_aa: CASSPGGQAPDTQYF
cdr3_nt: TGTGCCAGCAGCCCCGGGGGACAGGCGCCAGATACGCAGTATTTT

j_call: TRBJ2-7
d_call: -
v_call: TRBV11-3
clone_size: -
cdr3_aa: CASSLAGLSDEQYF
cdr3_nt: TGTGCCAGCAGCTTGGCGGGTTTATCTGACGAGCAGTACTTC

j_call: TRBJ1-5
d_call: -
v_call: TRBV29-1
clone_size: -
cdr3_aa: CSVGRRYQPQHF
cdr3_nt: TGCAGCGTTGGCAGGCGGTATCAGCCCCAGCATTTT

j_call: TRBJ1-3
d_call: TRBD1
v_call: TRBV19
clone_size: -
cdr3_aa: CASRDSSFRSGNTIYF
cdr3_nt: TGTGCCAGTCGGGACAGTTCCTTTCGTTCTGGAAACACCATATATTTT

j_call: TRBJ1-6
d_call: -
v_call: TRBV5-1
clone_size: -
cdr3_aa: CASSLVVEGSPLHF
cdr3_nt: TGCGCCAGCAGCTTGGTGGTCGAAGGATCACCCCTCCACTTT

j_call: TRBJ1-1
d_call: -
v_call: TRBV3-1/TRBV3-2
clone_size: -
cdr3_aa: CASSQIWGQEAFF
cdr3_nt: TGTGCCAGCAGCCAAATCTGGGGGCAAGAAGCTTTCTTT

j_call: TRBJ1-2
d_call: TRBD1
v_call: TRBV7-9
clone_size: -
cdr3_aa: CASSFLQGADGYTF
cdr3_nt: TGTGCCAGCAGCTTTTTGCAGGGGGCCGATGGCTACACCTTC

j_call: TRBJ2-1
d_call: TRBD1
v_call: TRBV28
clone_size: -
cdr3_aa: CASTTPGQGFNEQFF
cdr3_nt: TGTGCCAGCACCACACCGGGACAGGGGTTCAATGAGCAGTTCTTC

j_call: TRBJ2-1
d_call: -
v_call: TRBV5-8
clone_size: -
cdr3_aa: CASSLANSNEQFF
cdr3_nt: TGTGCCAGCAGCTTGGCCAACTCCAATGAGCAGTTCTTC

j_call: TRBJ1-2
d_call: TRBD1
v_call: TRBV7-9
clone_size: -
cdr3_aa: CASSLVPGQANYGYTF
cdr3_nt: TGTGCCAGCAGCTTAGTCCCGGGACAGGCTAACTATGGCTACACCTTC

j_call: TRBJ2-3
d_call: TRBD2
v_call: TRBV4-2
clone_size: -
cdr3_aa: CASSQAGGPVDTQYF
cdr3_nt: TGTGCCAGCAGCCAAGCGGGAGGTCCGGTAGATACGCAGTATTTT

j_call: TRBJ2-7
d_call: TRBD1
v_call: TRBV7-6
clone_size: -
cdr3_aa: CASSLGQGTYEQYF
cdr3_nt: TGTGCCAGCAGCTTAGGACAGGGGACCTACGAGCAGTACTTC

j_call: TRBJ2-3
d_call: TRBD1
v_call: TRBV28
clone_size: -
cdr3_aa: CASSQGVTSTDTQYF
cdr3_nt: TGTGCCAGCAGTCAGGGGGTTACTAGCACAGATACGCAGTATTTT

j_call: TRBJ1-1
d_call: -
v_call: TRBV27
clone_size: -
cdr3_aa: CASSKQGGTTEAFF
cdr3_nt: TGTGCCAGCAGCAAACAGGGCGGGACCACTGAAGCTTTCTTT

j_call: TRBJ1-4
d_call: TRBD1
v_call: TRBV11-2
clone_size: -
cdr3_aa: CASSLGLGQVYEKLFF
cdr3_nt: TGTGCCAGCAGCTTAGGGTTGGGACAGGTGTATGAAAAACTGTTTTTT

j_call: TRBJ2-5
d_call: TRBD2
v_call: TRBV7-2
clone_size: once
cdr3_aa: CASSLGQRGSGRETQYF
cdr3_nt: TGTGCCAGCAGCTTGGGGCAGCGGGGGTCCGGTCGAGAGACCCAGTACTTC

j_call: TRBJ1-1
d_call: -
v_call: TRBV11-2
clone_size: -
cdr3_aa: CASSSQGMNTEAFF
cdr3_nt: TGTGCCAGCAGCTCGCAGGGGATGAACACTGAAGCTTTCTTT

j_call: TRBJ1-1
d_call: -
v_call: TRBV19
clone_size: -
cdr3_aa: CASSRKGDTEAFF
cdr3_nt: TGTGCCAGTAGTCGTAAGGGAGACACTGAAGCTTTCTTT

j_call: TRBJ2-1
d_call: -
v_call: TRBV19
clone_size: -
cdr3_aa: CASSTVPSPYNEQFF
cdr3_nt: TGTGCCAGTAGTACCGTGCCTAGCCCCTACAATGAGCAGTTCTTC

j_call: TRBJ2-3
d_call: -
v_call: TRBV28
clone_size: -
cdr3_aa: CASRSPGSGTDTQYF
cdr3_nt: TGTGCCAGTAGATCCCCCGGATCGGGTACAGATACGCAGTATTTT

j_call: TRBJ1-5
d_call: -
v_call: TRBV7-9
clone_size: -
cdr3_aa: CASSLNEDQPQHF
cdr3_nt: TGTGCCAGCAGCTTAAATGAGGATCAGCCCCAGCATTTT

j_call: TRBJ1-2
d_call: -
v_call: TRBV29-1
clone_size: -
cdr3_aa: CSVEYVSSHGYTF
cdr3_nt: TGCAGCGTTGAATACGTGTCTTCTCATGGCTACACCTTC

j_call: TRBJ1-4
d_call: -
v_call: TRBV15
clone_size: -
cdr3_aa: CATSRDQGGKEKLFF
cdr3_nt: TGTGCCACCAGCAGAGATCAGGGCGGGAAAGAAAAACTGTTTTTT

j_call: TRBJ1-4
d_call: -
v_call: TRBV3-1/TRBV3-2
clone_size: -
cdr3_aa: CASSQGGFNEKLFF
cdr3_nt: TGTGCCAGCAGCCAAGGGGGATTTAATGAAAAACTGTTTTTT

j_call: TRBJ1-2
d_call: TRBD1
v_call: TRBV3-1/TRBV3-2
clone_size: -
cdr3_aa: CASSQARGGANYGYTF
cdr3_nt: TGTGCCAGCAGCCAAGCCCGAGGGGGCGCAAACTATGGCTACACCTTC

j_call: TRBJ2-7
d_call: TRBD1
v_call: TRBV4-2
clone_size: -
cdr3_aa: CASSPRQGSQSYEQYF
cdr3_nt: TGTGCCAGCAGCCCCCGACAGGGTAGTCAGTCCTACGAGCAGTACTTC

j_call: TRBJ1-3
d_call: -
v_call: TRBV6-5
clone_size: -
cdr3_aa: CVVWGSSGNTIYF
cdr3_nt: TGTGTGGTTTGGGGCAGCTCTGGAAACACCATATATTTT

j_call: TRBJ1-2
d_call: -
v_call: TRBV19
clone_size: -
cdr3_aa: CASSSPGRNYGYTF
cdr3_nt: TGTGCCAGTAGTTCCCCGGGACGGAACTATGGCTACACCTTC

j_call: TRBJ2-7
d_call: -
v_call: TRBV7-2
clone_size: -
cdr3_aa: CASSFGPGFEQYF
cdr3_nt: TGTGCCAGCAGCTTTGGGCCGGGGTTTGAGCAGTACTTC

j_call: TRBJ1-5
d_call: -
v_call: TRBV9
clone_size: -
cdr3_aa: CASSVGIFSNQPQHF
cdr3_nt: TGTGCCAGCAGCGTAGGGATCTTTAGCAATCAGCCCCAGCATTTT

j_call: TRBJ1-5
d_call: -
v_call: TRBV5-4
clone_size: once
cdr3_aa: CASSLDDQPQHF
cdr3_nt: TGTGCCAGCAGCCTGGACGATCAGCCCCAGCATTTT

j_call: TRBJ2-5
d_call: -
v_call: TRBV3-1/TRBV3-2
clone_size: -
cdr3_aa: CASSQMSAETQYF
cdr3_nt: TGTGCCAGCAGCCAAATGTCGGCCGAGACCCAGTACTTC

j_call: TRBJ1-3
d_call: -
v_call: TRBV3-1/TRBV3-2
clone_size: few
cdr3_aa: CASSQGGSGNTIYF
cdr3_nt: TGTGCCAGCAGCCAAGGGGGTTCTGGAAACACCATATATTTT

j_call: TRBJ1-5
d_call: TRBD1
v_call: TRBV29-1
clone_size: -
cdr3_aa: CSVGNDRGNQPQHF
cdr3_nt: TGCAGCGTTGGAAACGACAGGGGCAATCAGCCCCAGCATTTT

j_call: TRBJ2-1
d_call: TRBD1
v_call: TRBV28
clone_size: -
cdr3_aa: CASSTGQGHIYNEQFF
cdr3_nt: TGTGCCAGCAGTACAGGACAGGGCCATATCTACAATGAGCAGTTCTTC

j_call: TRBJ1-4
d_call: -
v_call: TRBV9
clone_size: -
cdr3_aa: CASFPGVGATNEKLFF
cdr3_nt: TGTGCCAGCTTCCCGGGGGTAGGGGCAACTAATGAAAAACTGTTTTTT

j_call: TRBJ2-7
d_call: -
v_call: TRBV28
clone_size: -
cdr3_aa: CASSGDGSYEQYF
cdr3_nt: TGTGCCAGCAGCGGAGACGGGTCCTACGAGCAGTACTTC

j_call: TRBJ1-4
d_call: -
v_call: TRBV14
clone_size: -
cdr3_aa: CASSPYHGGTNEKLFF
cdr3_nt: TGTGCCAGCAGCCCCTATCACGGAGGAACTAATGAAAAACTGTTTTTT

j_call: TRBJ1-3
d_call: TRBD1
v_call: TRBV3-1/TRBV3-2
clone_size: -
cdr3_aa: CASSLTGVETIYF
cdr3_nt: TGTGCCAGCAGCCTCACAGGGGTCGAGACCATATATTTT

j_call: TRBJ2-2
d_call: -
v_call: TRBV7-9
clone_size: few
cdr3_aa: CASSLDRDTGELFF
cdr3_nt: TGTGCCAGCAGCTTAGACAGGGACACCGGGGAGCTGTTTTTT

j_call: TRBJ2-7
d_call: TRBD2
v_call: TRBV6-1
clone_size: -
cdr3_aa: CASSGRLAGGAYEQYF
cdr3_nt: TGTGCCAGCAGTGGGAGACTAGCGGGGGGGGCCTACGAGCAGTACTTC

j_call: TRBJ1-2
d_call: TRBD1
v_call: TRBV28
clone_size: once
cdr3_aa: CASSLSPGTAYGYTF
cdr3_nt: TGTGCCAGCAGTTTATCTCCCGGGACAGCGTATGGCTACACCTTC

j_call: TRBJ2-7
d_call: TRBD2
v_call: TRBV11-1
clone_size: once
cdr3_aa: CASSFLREGSYEQYF
cdr3_nt: TGTGCCAGCAGCTTCCTGCGGGAGGGGTCCTACGAGCAGTACTTC

j_call: TRBJ2-2
d_call: -
v_call: TRBV3-1/TRBV3-2
clone_size: -
cdr3_aa: CASSQTTGELFF
cdr3_nt: TGTGCCAGCAGCCAAACCACCGGGGAGCTGTTTTTT

j_call: TRBJ2-1
d_call: -
v_call: TRBV27
clone_size: -
cdr3_aa: CASSLFETTLGNEQFF
cdr3_nt: TGTGCCAGCAGTTTATTCGAGACTACCCTCGGGAATGAGCAGTTCTTC